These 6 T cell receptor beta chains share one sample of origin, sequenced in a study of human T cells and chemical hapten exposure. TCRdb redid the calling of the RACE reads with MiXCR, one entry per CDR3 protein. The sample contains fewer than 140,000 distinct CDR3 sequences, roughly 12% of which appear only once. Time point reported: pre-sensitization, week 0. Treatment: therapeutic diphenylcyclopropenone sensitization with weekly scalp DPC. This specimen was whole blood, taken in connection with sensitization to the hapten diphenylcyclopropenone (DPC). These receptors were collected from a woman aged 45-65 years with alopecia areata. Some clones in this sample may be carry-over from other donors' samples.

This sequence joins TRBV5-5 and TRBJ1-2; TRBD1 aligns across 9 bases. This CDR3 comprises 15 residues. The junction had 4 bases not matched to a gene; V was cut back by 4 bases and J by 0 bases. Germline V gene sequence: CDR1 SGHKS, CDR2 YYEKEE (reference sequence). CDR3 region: CASSRGQGSNYGYTF. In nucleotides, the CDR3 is TGTGCCAGCAGCAGGGGACAGGGTTCTAACTATGGCTACACCTTC.

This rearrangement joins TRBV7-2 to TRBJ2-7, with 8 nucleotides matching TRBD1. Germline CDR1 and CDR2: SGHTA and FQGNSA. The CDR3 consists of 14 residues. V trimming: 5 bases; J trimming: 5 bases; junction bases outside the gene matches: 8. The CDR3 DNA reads TGTGCCAGCAGCCCACGGACAGGGTACCACGAGCAGTACTTC. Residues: CASSPRTGYHEQYF.

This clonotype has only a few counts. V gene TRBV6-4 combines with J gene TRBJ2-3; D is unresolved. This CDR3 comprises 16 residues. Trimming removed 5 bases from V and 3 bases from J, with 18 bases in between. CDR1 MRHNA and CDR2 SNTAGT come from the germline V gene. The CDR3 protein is CASSPDKLPVTDTQYF. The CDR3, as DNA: TGTGCCAGCAGTCCAGATAAACTTCCGGTTACAGATACGCAGTATTTT.

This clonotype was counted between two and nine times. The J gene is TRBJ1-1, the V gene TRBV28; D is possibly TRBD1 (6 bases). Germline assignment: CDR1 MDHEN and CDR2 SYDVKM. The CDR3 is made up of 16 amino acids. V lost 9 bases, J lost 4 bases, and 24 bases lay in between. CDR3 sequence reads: CASPSLPHTGSTEAFF. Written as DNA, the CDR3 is TGTGCCAGTCCGTCACTCCCGCACACAGGGAGCACTGAAGCTTTCTTT.

In nucleotides, the CDR3 is TGTGCCAGCTGTCGAGGGTTGGCCACAGATACGCAGTATTTT. It is translated as CASCRGLATDTQYF. This rearrangement joins TRBV25-1 to TRBJ2-3; D perhaps matches TRBD2 (5 bases). Germline V lookup: CDR1 MGHDK, CDR2 SYGVNS. This CDR3 has 14 residues. The V end lost 8 bases, the J end lost 2 bases, and 14 bases lay between the germline ends.

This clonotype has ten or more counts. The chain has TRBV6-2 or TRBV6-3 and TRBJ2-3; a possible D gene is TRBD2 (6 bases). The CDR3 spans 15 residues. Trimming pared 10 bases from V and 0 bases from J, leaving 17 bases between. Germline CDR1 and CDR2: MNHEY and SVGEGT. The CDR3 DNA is TGTGCCACTCGGGGGTTATCAACTAGCACAGATACGCAGTATTTT. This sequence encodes CATRGLSTSTDTQYF.